This paragraph covers one T cell receptor (beta chain) sequence. Method: immunoSEQ multiplex PCR; TCRdb's copy keeps in-frame clones and lacks some. The sample has some 260,000 clones, 88% seen once. This record comes from a study of blood T cell repertoires in COVID-19. Overall study context: COVID-19 samples, acute and convalescent, were from the United States, Italy and Spain.

Sequenced input: peripheral blood. This receptor was obtained from a woman between 40 and 50 years old who had recovered from COVID-19.

CDR3 sequence: CASSSYLTDNYGYTF. The DNA of the CDR3 is TGTGCCAGCAGCTCCTACTTGACAGACAACTATGGCTACACCTTC. The V and J genes are TRBV7-9 and TRBJ1-2; D possibly corresponds to TRBD1 (5 bases). From germline, CDR1 is SEHNR and CDR2 FQNEAQ (reference sequence). The CDR3 covers 15 residues. V dropped 4 bases and J dropped 2 bases, with 14 bases sitting between them. Full variable domain (missing parts from reference TRBV7-9 and TRBJ1-2): DTGVSQNPRHKITKRGQNVTFRCDPISEHNRLYWYRQTLGQGPEFLTYFQNEAQLEKSRLLSDRFSAERPKGSFSTLEIQRTEQGDSAMYLCASSSYLTDNYGYTFGSGTRLTVV.